The TCR beta chain described here comes from a study of T cells in Graves' hyperthyroidism and ophthalmopathy. Study outcomes and limitations: The model anticipated ophthalmopathy a median about 7 months pre-onset. Most clonotypes expanded in thyroid above 0.001 were likewise present in blood. A model of 13 V-J features distinguished ophthalmopathy from stable hyperthyroidism.

The CDR3 is made up of 16 amino acids. Looked up from germline, CDR1 is ENHRY and CDR2 is SYGVKD. The germline V and J ends were trimmed by 3 bases and 0 bases, with 14 bases remaining between them. Clinical symptoms, serum thyroxine, TRAb, thyroid ultrasound and orbital computed tomography informed diagnoses. Amplified regions were TCR beta CDR3 sequences from RNA transcripts. RT-PCR in the first round (using the HTBI primer set) targeted the TCR CDR3. Using its own MiXCR run on the multiplex PCR reads, TCRdb lists one record per CDR3 protein. Here the sample spans more than 500,000 distinct CDR3 sequences, over 45% being singletons. A note on this clonotype: Its antigen remains unidentified.

Sample: peripheral blood or thyroid tissue (not recorded which). This TCR was recovered from an adult woman with Graves' disease, either hyperthyroidism or ophthalmopathy (not recorded which). The chain couples TRBV10-3 to TRBJ2-5, with TRBD1 as a possible D gene (5 bases). The CDR3 nucleotides read TGTGCCATCAGTGAACACAGGTTGTCGTACCAAGAGACCCAGTACTTC. This sequence encodes CAISEHRLSYQETQYF.